Each of the 11 T cell receptor beta chains below was sequenced from the same sample in a study of cytomegalovirus exposure and HLA in healthy donors. The study ran its PCR with 60 Vbeta and 13 Jbeta primers. Assay used: immunoSEQ multiplex PCR; TCRdb lists only in-frame clones, some missing. The data hold 35,000 to 45,000 clones, with approximately 47% observed a single time. Sequenced input: PBMCs. These receptors were taken from a man aged 55 to 70 in good health and CMV-seronegative.

The rearrangement uses TRBV5-1 and TRBJ2-5; no firm D call. The CDR3 spans 15 residues. V was pared by 0 bases and J by 3 bases, with 12 bases between. From germline, CDR1 is SGHRS and CDR2 YFSETQ. This CDR3 is CASSLGSPSKETQYF. Here the CDR3 DNA reads TGCGCCAGCAGCTTGGGGTCGCCTAGTAAAGAGACCCAGTACTTC.

The rearrangement uses TRBV2 and TRBJ1-2; D may be TRBD1 (6 bases). This CDR3 is built from 15 residues. The V and J ends lost 6 bases and 4 bases respectively, with 18 bases between them. Germline CDR1 is SNHLY and CDR2 is FYNNEI. This CDR3 is CASRGEGGASYGYTF. In DNA, the CDR3 is TGTGCCAGCAGAGGCGAGGGGGGGGCCTCCTATGGCTACACCTTC.

V and J are TRBV30 and TRBJ2-5, with D possibly TRBD2 on 6 matching bases. CDR3 size: 15 residues. Germline V gene data show CDR1 as GTSNPN and CDR2 as SVGIG (reference sequence). Trimming took off 3 bases at V and 5 bases at J, with 19 bases between the two ends. As DNA, the CDR3 is TGTGCCTGGAGCCCCCGGGGGACTCCTTGGGAGACCCAGTACTTC. Residues: CAWSPRGTPWETQYF.

V is TRBV30 and J is TRBJ1-2; the D gene is possibly TRBD1 (6 bases). From germline, CDR1 is GTSNPN and CDR2 SVGIG (reference sequence). The CDR3 spans 11 residues. Trimming shortened V by 3 bases and J by 8 bases, and 10 bases separated the two germline ends. The CDR3 DNA follows: TGTGCCTGGAGCCAGGGACAAGGCTACACCTTC. Amino acid sequence: CAWSQGQGYTF.

By frequency in the sample, this clone is medium-sized. This chain uses TRBV28 with TRBJ2-7, with TRBD2 matching 9 bases. In germline, CDR1 is MDHEN, CDR2 SYDVKM. V lost 3 bases and J lost 3; bases outside the gene matches: 0. The length of the CDR3 is 13 residues. The CDR3 DNA reads TGTGCCAGCAGTTTGCGGGAGGGCTACGAGCAGTACTTC. Protein sequence: CASSLREGYEQYF.

The V and J genes are TRBV2 and TRBJ2-2; D is unresolved. V was trimmed by 7 bases and J by 0 bases, leaving 9 bases between them. Per the germline V gene, CDR1 is SNHLY and CDR2 is FYNNEI. This CDR3 region has 14 residues. As DNA, the CDR3 is TGTGCCAGCACTCGCGGCGCGAACACCGGGGAGCTGTTTTTT. Protein sequence: CASTRGANTGELFF. The whole variable domain, filled in from reference TRBV2 and TRBJ2-2, reads EPEVTQTPSHQVTQMGQEVILRCVPISNHLYFYWYRQILGQKVEFLVSFYNNEISEKSEIFDDQFSVERPDGSNFTLKIRSTKLEDSAMYFCASTRGANTGELFFGEGSRLTVL.

The V call is TRBV5-1, the J call TRBJ2-7; maybe TRBD2 (5 bases). CDR3 size: 14 residues. Trimming removed 0 bases at V and 0 bases at J, with 7 bases between. Germline assignment: CDR1 SGHRS and CDR2 YFSETQ. CDR3 DNA sequence: TGCGCCAGCAGCTTGGCCGGGGACTCCTACGAGCAGTACTTC. It codes for CASSLAGDSYEQYF.

CDR3 nucleotides: TGTGCCAGCAGCCCATTTCCCCCTGAGCAGTTCTTC. It is translated as CASSPFPPEQFF. The chain is built from TRBV7-6 and TRBJ2-1, with D uncertain. This CDR3 comprises 12 residues. The germline V gene encodes CDR1 SGHVS and CDR2 FNYEAQ. V gave up 5 bases and J gave up 9 bases, with 11 bases separating them.

The CDR3 DNA reads TGCAGCGTTTTGACTAGCGGGAGTACAGATACGCAGTATTTT. Encoded protein: CSVLTSGSTDTQYF. V is TRBV29-1 and J is TRBJ2-3, with 12 bases identical to TRBD2. Germline CDR1 and CDR2: SQVTM and ANQGSEA. V shed 5 bases, J shed 3 bases, and the junction held 3 bases outside the gene matches. CDR3 length equals 14 residues.

J is TRBJ1-1 and V is TRBV18, with D possibly being TRBD1 (5 bases). Germline CDR1 and CDR2: KGHSH and LQKENI. The CDR3 length is 13 residues. V was clipped by 3 bases and J by 6 bases, with 11 bases between them. Written as DNA, the CDR3 is TGTGCCAGCTCACCGGATCAGGGCGCTGAAGCTTTCTTT. Its protein product is CASSPDQGAEAFF.

The gene calls are TRBV15 and TRBJ2-3, with TRBD2 matching 13 bases. Germline CDR1 reads LNHNV; CDR2 reads YYDKDF (reference sequence). There are 19 residues in the CDR3. Trimming removed 1 base from V and 2 bases from J; junction bases left unmatched: 9. The CDR3 spells CATSRVGGTSGRVTDTQYF. The CDR3 DNA follows: TGTGCCACCAGCAGAGTAGGGGGTACTAGCGGGAGGGTCACAGATACGCAGTATTTT.